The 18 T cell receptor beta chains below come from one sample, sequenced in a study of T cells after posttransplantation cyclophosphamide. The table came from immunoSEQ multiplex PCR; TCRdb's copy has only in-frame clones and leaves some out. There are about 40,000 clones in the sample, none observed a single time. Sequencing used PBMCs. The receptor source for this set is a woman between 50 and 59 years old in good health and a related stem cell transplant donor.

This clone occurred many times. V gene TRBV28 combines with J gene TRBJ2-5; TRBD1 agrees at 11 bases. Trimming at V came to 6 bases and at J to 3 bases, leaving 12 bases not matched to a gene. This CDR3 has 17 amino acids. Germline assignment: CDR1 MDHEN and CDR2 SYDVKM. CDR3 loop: CASRPSGQGAAKETQYF. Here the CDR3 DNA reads TGTGCCAGCAGACCCTCCGGACAGGGGGCCGCAAAAGAGACCCAGTACTTC.

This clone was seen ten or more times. The CDR3 region has the DNA TGTGCCAGCAGTGCGAGCGGGCCCTCCTACGAGCAGTACTTC. This sequence encodes CASSASGPSYEQYF. The V and J genes are TRBV11-2 and TRBJ2-7; a possible D gene is TRBD2 (6 bases). The CDR3 totals 14 residues. CDR1 and CDR2 (germline): SGHAT, FQNNGV. Trimming took 6 bases from V and 0 from J, leaving 12 bases between them.

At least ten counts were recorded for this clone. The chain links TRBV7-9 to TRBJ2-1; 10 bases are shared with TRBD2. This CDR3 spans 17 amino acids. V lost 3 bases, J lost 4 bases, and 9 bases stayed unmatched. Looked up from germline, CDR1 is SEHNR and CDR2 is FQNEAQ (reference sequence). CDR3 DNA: TGTGCCAGCAGCTTCGAGCCTAGCGGGGGTTTATACAATGAGCAGTTCTTC. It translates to CASSFEPSGGLYNEQFF.

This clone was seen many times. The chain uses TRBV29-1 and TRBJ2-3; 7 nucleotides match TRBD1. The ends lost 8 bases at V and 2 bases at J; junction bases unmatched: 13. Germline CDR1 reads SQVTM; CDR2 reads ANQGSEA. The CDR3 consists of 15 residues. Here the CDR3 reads CSTRQGVIPTDTQYF. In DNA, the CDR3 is TGCAGCACACGACAGGGTGTTATCCCCACAGATACGCAGTATTTT.

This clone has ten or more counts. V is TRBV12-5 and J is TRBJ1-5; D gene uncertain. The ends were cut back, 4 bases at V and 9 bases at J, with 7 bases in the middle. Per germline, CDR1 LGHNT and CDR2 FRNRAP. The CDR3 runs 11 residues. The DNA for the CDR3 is TGTGCTAGTGGTTCCCTCGGGCCCCAGCATTTT. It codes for CASGSLGPQHF.

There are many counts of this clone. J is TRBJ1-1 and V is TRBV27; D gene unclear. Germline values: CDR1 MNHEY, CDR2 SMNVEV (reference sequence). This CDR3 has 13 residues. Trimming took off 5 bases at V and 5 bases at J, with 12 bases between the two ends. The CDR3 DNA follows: TGTGCCAGCAGTGAGGGAGGGTTGACTGAAGCTTTCTTT. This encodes CASSEGGLTEAFF.

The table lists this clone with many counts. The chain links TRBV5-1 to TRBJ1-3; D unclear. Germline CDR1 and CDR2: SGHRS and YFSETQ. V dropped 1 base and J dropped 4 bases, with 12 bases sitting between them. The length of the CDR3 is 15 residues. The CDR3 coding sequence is TGCGCCAGCAGCTTGTCCGGGGATGGGGGAAACACCATATATTTT. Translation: CASSLSGDGGNTIYF.

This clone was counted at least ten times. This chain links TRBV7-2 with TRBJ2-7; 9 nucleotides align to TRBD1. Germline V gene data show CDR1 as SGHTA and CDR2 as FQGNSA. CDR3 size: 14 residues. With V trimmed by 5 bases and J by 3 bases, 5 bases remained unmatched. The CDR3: CASSTRTGDYEQYF. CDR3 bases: TGTGCCAGCAGCACCCGGACAGGGGACTACGAGCAGTACTTC.

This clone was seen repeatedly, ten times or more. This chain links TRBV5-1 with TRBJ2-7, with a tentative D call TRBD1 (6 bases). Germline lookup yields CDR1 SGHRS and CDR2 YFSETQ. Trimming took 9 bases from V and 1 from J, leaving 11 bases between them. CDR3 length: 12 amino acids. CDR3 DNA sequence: TGCGCCACCCAAGGGACATCCTACGAGCAGTACTTC. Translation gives CATQGTSYEQYF. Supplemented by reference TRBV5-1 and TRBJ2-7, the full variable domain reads KAGVTQTPRYLIKTRGQQVTLSCSPISGHRSVSWYQQTPGQGLQFLFEYFSETQRNKGNFPGRFSGRQFSNSRSEMNVSTLELGDSALYLCATQGTSYEQYFGPGTRLTVT.

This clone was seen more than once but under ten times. The CDR3 loop reads CASDSSNTEAFF. CDR3 bases: TGTGCCAGCGACAGCTCTAACACTGAAGCTTTCTTT. The gene calls are TRBV6-5 and TRBJ1-1, with a possible D match to TRBD1 (5 bases). Trimming stripped 8 bases from V and 2 bases from J, with 9 bases between. Germline CDR1 and CDR2: MNHEY and SVGAGI. The CDR3 is made up of 12 amino acids.

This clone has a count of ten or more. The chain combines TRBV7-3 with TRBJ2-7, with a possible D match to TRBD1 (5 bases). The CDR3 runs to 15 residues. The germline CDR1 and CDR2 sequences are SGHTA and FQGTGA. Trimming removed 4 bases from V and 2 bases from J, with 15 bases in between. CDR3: CASSWGPSQTYEQYF. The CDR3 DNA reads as TGTGCCAGCAGCTGGGGCCCCTCTCAAACCTACGAGCAGTACTTC.

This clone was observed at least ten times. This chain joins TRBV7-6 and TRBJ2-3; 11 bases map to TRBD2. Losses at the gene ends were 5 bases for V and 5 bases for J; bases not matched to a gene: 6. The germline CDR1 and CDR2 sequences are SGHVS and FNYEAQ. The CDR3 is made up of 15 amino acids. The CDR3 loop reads CASSPSSGGLDTQYF. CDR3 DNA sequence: TGTGCCAGCAGCCCATCTAGCGGGGGGTTAGATACGCAGTATTTT.

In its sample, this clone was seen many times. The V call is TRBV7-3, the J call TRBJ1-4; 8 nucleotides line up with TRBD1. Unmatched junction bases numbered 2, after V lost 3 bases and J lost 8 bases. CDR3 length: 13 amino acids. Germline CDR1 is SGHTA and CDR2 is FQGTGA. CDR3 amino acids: CASSFGQGEKLFF. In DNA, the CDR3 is TGTGCCAGCAGCTTTGGACAGGGAGAAAAACTGTTTTTT.

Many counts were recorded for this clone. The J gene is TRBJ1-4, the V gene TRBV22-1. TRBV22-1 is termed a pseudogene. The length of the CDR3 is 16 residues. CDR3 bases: TGTCCTGGGAGCGTATCCCGTGGAGGTCGTAATGAAAAACTGTTTTTT. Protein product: CPGSVSRGGRNEKLFF.

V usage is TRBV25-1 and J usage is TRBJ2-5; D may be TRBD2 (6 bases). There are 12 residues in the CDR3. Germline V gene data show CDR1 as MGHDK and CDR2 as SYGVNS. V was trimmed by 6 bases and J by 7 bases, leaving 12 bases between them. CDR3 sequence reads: CASRGTAGTQYF. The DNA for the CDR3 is TGTGCCAGCAGGGGGACTGCGGGGACCCAGTACTTC.

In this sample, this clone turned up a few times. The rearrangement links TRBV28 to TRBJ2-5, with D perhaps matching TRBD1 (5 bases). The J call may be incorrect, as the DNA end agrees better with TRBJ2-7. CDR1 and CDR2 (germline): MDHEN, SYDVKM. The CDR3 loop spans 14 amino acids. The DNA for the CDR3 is TGTGCCAGCAGTTGGACACTGGGCTCCTACGAGCAGTACTTC. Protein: CASSWTLGSYEQYF.

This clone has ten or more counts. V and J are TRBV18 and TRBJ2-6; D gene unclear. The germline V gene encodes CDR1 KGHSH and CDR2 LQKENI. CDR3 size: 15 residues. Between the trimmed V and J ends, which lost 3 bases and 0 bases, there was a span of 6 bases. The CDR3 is CASSPQRSGANVLTF. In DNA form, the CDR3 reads TGTGCCAGCTCACCTCAGCGCTCTGGGGCCAACGTCCTGACTTTC. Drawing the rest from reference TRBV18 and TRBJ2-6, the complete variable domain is NAGVMQNPRHLVRRRGQEARLRCSPMKGHSHVYWYRQLPEEGLKFMVYLQKENIIDESGMPKERFSAEFPKEGPSILRIQQVVRGDSAAYFCASSPQRSGANVLTFGAGSRLTVL.

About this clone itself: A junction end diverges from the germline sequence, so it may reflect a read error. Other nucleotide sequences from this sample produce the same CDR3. DNA of the CDR3: TGCGCCAGCAGTGAAAAACAGGGGGTTGGTCGTAATTCACCCCTCCACTTC. Translating it yields CASSEKQGVGRNSPLHF. V is TRBV10-2 and J is TRBJ1-6, with 8 bases identical to TRBD1. The germline V gene encodes CDR1 WSHSY and CDR2 SAAADI. The CDR3 has 17 residues.